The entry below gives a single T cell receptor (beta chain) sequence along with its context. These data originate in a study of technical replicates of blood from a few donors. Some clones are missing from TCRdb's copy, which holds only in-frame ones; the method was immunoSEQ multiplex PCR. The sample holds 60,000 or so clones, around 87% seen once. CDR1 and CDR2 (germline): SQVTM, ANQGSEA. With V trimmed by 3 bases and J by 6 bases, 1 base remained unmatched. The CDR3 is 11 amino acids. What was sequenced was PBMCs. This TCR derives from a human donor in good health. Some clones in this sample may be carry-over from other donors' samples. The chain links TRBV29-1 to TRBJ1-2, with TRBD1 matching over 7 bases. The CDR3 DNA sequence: TGCAGCGTTGACAGGGGGGATGGCTACACCTTC. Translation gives CSVDRGDGYTF. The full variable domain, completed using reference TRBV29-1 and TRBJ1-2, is SAVISQKPSRDICQRGTSLTIQCQVDSQVTMMFWYRQQPGQSLTLIATANQGSEATYESGFVIDKFPISRPNLTFSTLTVSNMSPEDSSIYLCSVDRGDGYTFGSGTRLTVV.